These 32 T cell receptor beta chains were all obtained from the same sample, sequenced in a study of shared clonotypes between healthy human individuals. Method: immunoSEQ multiplex PCR; TCRdb's copy keeps in-frame clones and lacks some. Here the sample spans 2 million to 2.5 million clones, 80% to 95% being singletons. The sample consisted of naive CD4+ T cells from PBMCs. Subset indicated: CD45RA+ positively selected. All receptors derive from a man aged 18 to 29 in good health. Some clones in this sample may be carry-over from other donors' samples.

This rearrangement joins TRBV19 to TRBJ2-7, with D perhaps given as TRBD1 or TRBD2 (5 bases each). V was clipped by 6 bases and J by 8 bases, with 23 bases between them. CDR1 is LNHDA and CDR2 is SQIVND in the germline V gene (reference sequence). The CDR3 has 15 amino acids. As DNA, the CDR3 is TGTGCCAGTAGCCCAGGGACGGCCCGTGGTGTTCAGCAGTACTTC. As protein: CASSPGTARGVQQYF.

V usage is TRBV7-9 and J usage is TRBJ2-1; 7 bases agree with TRBD2. J was trimmed by 0 bases and V by 2 bases; bases with no gene match: 7. The CDR3 covers 17 residues. The germline V gene encodes CDR1 SEHNR and CDR2 FQNEAQ (reference sequence). The CDR3 nucleotides are TGTGCCAGCAGCTTAATCGGGAGGCCCCTCTCCTACAATGAGCAGTTCTTC. Its protein is CASSLIGRPLSYNEQFF.

The V gene is TRBV28, the J gene TRBJ2-2; 11 bases line up with TRBD2. Trimming at V came to 2 bases and at J to 0 bases, leaving 2 bases not matched to a gene. The CDR3 spans 17 residues. From germline, CDR1 is MDHEN and CDR2 SYDVKM. Written as DNA, the CDR3 is TGTGCCAGCAGTTTAGATAGCGGGAGGGCGAACACCGGGGAGCTGTTTTTT. It specifies CASSLDSGRANTGELFF.

This chain links TRBV7-2 with TRBJ2-7; D unresolved. The CDR3 sequence is 15 residues long. Germline V gene sequence: CDR1 SGHTA, CDR2 FQGNSA. Trimming removed 1 base from V and 3 bases from J, with 13 bases in between. The CDR3 sequence: CASSLGSRDHYEQYF. The CDR3 region has the DNA TGTGCCAGCAGCTTAGGGTCCCGTGACCACTACGAGCAGTACTTC.

The chain links TRBV5-6 to TRBJ1-3, with D possibly TRBD1 on 5 matching bases. The CDR3 contains 18 residues. CDR1 is SGHDT, CDR2 YYEEEE, per germline. The V end lost 3 bases, the J end lost 0 bases, and 19 bases lay between the germline ends. The CDR3 is CASSSRLGVQSSGNTIYF. The CDR3 DNA reads TGTGCCAGCAGCTCGCGCTTGGGGGTCCAAAGCTCTGGAAACACCATATATTTT.

The chain carries TRBV28 and TRBJ2-1, with 12 bases that match TRBD2. The length of the CDR3 is 16 residues. The germline V gene encodes CDR1 MDHEN and CDR2 SYDVKM. V was clipped by 6 bases and J by 5 bases; unmatched bases: 8. The CDR3 DNA sequence: TGTGCCAGCAGCAAACCGGGACTAGCGGGCAACAATGAGCAGTTCTTC. This gives the protein CASSKPGLAGNNEQFF.

This clone was seen only once. The chain joins TRBV27 to TRBJ2-7; 9 positions agree with TRBD2. V lost 4 bases and J lost 3; bases outside the gene matches: 7. Germline V gene lookup returns CDR1 MNHEY and CDR2 SMNVEV (reference sequence). The CDR3 totals 15 residues. The DNA of the CDR3 is TGTGCCAGCAGTTCCCCCCTAGCGGGGTTCTACGAGCAGTACTTC. Its translation is CASSSPLAGFYEQYF.

This clone appeared a single time. The rearrangement joins TRBV7-3 to TRBJ2-1; D gene uncertain. V lost 4 bases to trimming and J lost 2 bases, with 9 bases between them. Looked up from germline, CDR1 is SGHTA and CDR2 is FQGTGA. The CDR3 loop spans 14 amino acids. The DNA for the CDR3 is TGTGCCAGCAGCTCAAGGGATCCCTACAATGAGCAGTTCTTC. Protein: CASSSRDPYNEQFF.

The rearrangement joins TRBV5-1 to TRBJ2-5, with D possibly TRBD1 on 6 matching bases. The CDR3 spans 14 residues. Germline V CDR1 and CDR2: SGHRS, YFSETQ. Trimming took off 3 bases at V and 2 bases at J, with 11 bases between the two ends. This CDR3 reads CASSSWGQQETQYF. The DNA for the CDR3 is TGCGCCAGCAGCTCTTGGGGGCAGCAAGAGACCCAGTACTTC. Using reference TRBV5-1 and TRBJ2-5 for the parts outside the CDR3, the full variable domain is KAGVTQTPRYLIKTRGQQVTLSCSPISGHRSVSWYQQTPGQGLQFLFEYFSETQRNKGNFPGRFSGRQFSNSRSEMNVSTLELGDSALYLCASSSWGQQETQYFGPGTRLLVL.

The V and J genes are TRBV28 and TRBJ1-5; 12 positions match TRBD1. J lost 2 bases, V lost 3 bases, and 2 bases had no gene match. This CDR3 is built from 16 residues. Germline lookup yields CDR1 MDHEN and CDR2 SYDVKM. The CDR3 loop reads CASSFRDRGRNQPQHF. The CDR3 coding sequence is TGTGCCAGCAGTTTCCGGGACAGGGGGCGCAATCAGCCCCAGCATTTT.

The chain recombines TRBV6-5 with TRBJ2-2; TRBD2 matches at 7 bases. Germline assignment: CDR1 MNHEY and CDR2 SVGAGI. The CDR3 consists of 13 residues. CDR3 loop: CASGGENTGELFF. CDR3 nucleotides: TGTGCAAGTGGGGGGGAGAACACCGGGGAGCTGTTTTTT.

The rearrangement uses TRBV25-1 and TRBJ1-2, with D perhaps matching TRBD1 (6 bases). Germline-derived CDR1 and CDR2 are MGHDK and SYGVNS. The CDR3 runs to 16 residues. V lost 4 bases, J lost 7 bases, and 22 bases lay in between. The CDR3 region has the DNA TGTGCCAGCAGTGGACCAGGGGCGGTAGTGGGGGGTGGCTACACCTTC. Amino acids: CASSGPGAVVGGGYTF.

The rearrangement uses TRBV7-8 and TRBJ2-1, with TRBD2 matching 11 bases. CDR3 length equals 18 residues. The trim removed 7 bases at V and 5 bases at J, leaving 16 bases unmatched. The germline V gene encodes CDR1 SGHVS and CDR2 FQNEAQ. This chain's CDR3 is CASTPGRVAGGVNNEQFF. The CDR3 nucleotides read TGTGCCAGCACCCCAGGCAGAGTAGCGGGAGGGGTAAACAATGAGCAGTTCTTC.

The chain has TRBV5-1 and TRBJ2-1; 8 nucleotides agree with TRBD2. This CDR3 is 21 amino acids long. Germline assignment: CDR1 SGHRS and CDR2 YFSETQ. The V gene end was trimmed by 3 bases and the J gene end by 4 bases; junction bases not matched to a gene: 24. The CDR3 sequence: CASSSPLGSGGLSREYNEQFF. DNA for the CDR3: TGCGCCAGCAGCTCACCTCTTGGATCGGGAGGGCTTTCTCGGGAATACAATGAGCAGTTCTTC.

CDR3 region: CASSLLGGRNTGELFF. The CDR3 nucleotides read TGTGCCAGCAGCTTACTGGGGGGTCGGAACACCGGGGAGCTGTTTTTT. The genes are TRBV11-2 and TRBJ2-2, with D perhaps matching TRBD2 (6 bases). CDR1 and CDR2 (germline): SGHAT, FQNNGV. This CDR3 contains 16 residues. The ends were cut back, 2 bases at V and 1 base at J, with 11 bases in the middle.

The chain has TRBV9 and TRBJ2-5, with unresolved D. This CDR3 has 12 residues. V shed 2 bases and J shed 1 base, with 3 bases lying between them. CDR1 and CDR2 (germline): SGDLS, YYNGEE. CDR3 DNA: TGTGCCAGCAGCGTTTTCCAAGAGACCCAGTACTTC. Encoded protein: CASSVFQETQYF.

The gene calls are TRBV7-2 and TRBJ2-1; no reliable D call. The CDR3 is made up of 13 amino acids. The germline V and J ends were trimmed by 4 bases and 7 bases, with 11 bases remaining between them. CDR1 is SGHTA and CDR2 is FQGNSA in the germline V gene. CDR3 sequence: CASSSASRNEQFF. The CDR3 DNA follows: TGTGCCAGCAGCTCCGCGTCCCGGAATGAGCAGTTCTTC.

The chain is built from TRBV18 and TRBJ2-1; TRBD1 aligns across 11 bases. The CDR3 covers 14 residues. Per the germline V gene, CDR1 is KGHSH and CDR2 is LQKENI. V dropped 7 bases and J dropped 6; count of bases not matched to a gene: 5. CDR3 amino acids: CASYRDRGSNEQFF. In DNA form, the CDR3 reads TGTGCCAGCTACCGGGACAGGGGGAGCAATGAGCAGTTCTTC.

Here the CDR3 reads CASSLMGTDTQYF. The CDR3 DNA sequence: TGTGCCAGCAGCTTAATGGGCACAGATACGCAGTATTTT. The chain is built from TRBV11-3 and TRBJ2-3; no reliable D call. From germline, CDR1 is SGHNT and CDR2 YENEEA. The CDR3 sequence is 13 residues long. The V and J ends lost 2 bases and 1 base respectively, with 4 bases between them.

This chain links TRBV28 with TRBJ1-3, with 7 bases fitting TRBD1. V gave up 5 bases and J gave up 4 bases; unmatched junction bases: 8. The CDR3 consists of 15 residues. Germline values: CDR1 MDHEN, CDR2 SYDVKM. CDR3 loop: CASSLPLGQGNTIYF. DNA of the CDR3: TGTGCCAGCAGTCTGCCTCTGGGACAGGGAAACACCATATATTTT.

Only a few counts were recorded for this clone. This chain joins TRBV30 and TRBJ1-5, with D possibly being TRBD1 (6 bases). CDR1 GTSNPN and CDR2 SVGIG come from the germline V gene (reference sequence). The CDR3 covers 13 residues. V lost 2 bases to trimming and J lost 6 bases, with 11 bases between them. Written as DNA, the CDR3 is TGTGCCTGGAGTACAGGGTTCAGTCAGCCCCAGCATTTT. This gives the protein CAWSTGFSQPQHF.

This clone was seen a handful of times. The rearrangement joins TRBV11-2 to TRBJ1-1, with D unresolved. V was cut by 5 bases and J by 7 bases, with 8 bases left in between. There are 11 residues in the CDR3. Germline V lookup: CDR1 SGHAT, CDR2 FQNNGV. CDR3 region: CASSRASEAFF. Here the CDR3 DNA reads TGTGCCAGCAGCAGAGCCAGTGAAGCTTTCTTT.

The chain combines TRBV27 with TRBJ2-6, with 10 bases identical to TRBD1. There are 18 residues in the CDR3. Trimming at V came to 7 bases and at J to 0 bases, leaving 9 bases not matched to a gene. Germline V lookup: CDR1 MNHEY, CDR2 SMNVEV (reference sequence). The CDR3 loop reads CASTWTGGSLSGANVLTF. The DNA for the CDR3 is TGTGCCAGCACCTGGACAGGGGGGTCCCTCTCTGGGGCCAACGTCCTGACTTTC. The full variable domain, its missing parts supplied by reference TRBV27 and TRBJ2-6, is EAQVTQNPRYLITVTGKKLTVTCSQNMNHEYMSWYRQDPGLGLRQIYYSMNVEVTDKGDVPEGYKVSRKEKRNFPLILESPSPNQTSLYFCASTWTGGSLSGANVLTFGAGSRLTVL.

This rearrangement joins TRBV7-3 to TRBJ2-6, with TRBD1 as a possible D gene (6 bases). The V gene's germline CDR1 is SGHTA and CDR2 FQGTGA. V was trimmed by 7 bases and J by 2 bases, leaving 24 bases between them. CDR3 length equals 19 residues. Here the CDR3 reads CASTDYRERAVTGANVLTF. CDR3 nucleotides: TGTGCCAGCACCGACTACAGGGAACGAGCTGTCACTGGGGCCAACGTCCTGACTTTC.

This rearrangement joins TRBV5-4 to TRBJ1-2; the match to TRBD1 covers 11 bases. Losses at the gene ends were 0 bases for V and 7 bases for J; bases not matched to a gene: 5. The CDR3 sequence is 15 residues long. Germline CDR1 SGHNT, CDR2 YYREEE (reference sequence). CDR3 sequence: CASSLGGQGARGYTF. In DNA form, the CDR3 reads TGTGCCAGCAGCTTGGGAGGACAGGGGGCACGTGGCTACACCTTC.

The chain couples TRBV18 to TRBJ2-5; D might be TRBD1 (6 bases). CDR1 is KGHSH, CDR2 LQKENI, per germline. The CDR3 has 14 residues. V was shortened by 6 bases and J by 5 bases, with 16 bases between the two germline ends. The DNA for the CDR3 is TGTGCCAGCTCCACGGACAGCTCGAGTGAGACCCAGTACTTC. This encodes CASSTDSSSETQYF.

The chain is built from TRBV7-8 and TRBJ2-1, with D possibly matching TRBD1 (6 bases). The germline gives CDR1 SGHVS, CDR2 FQNEAQ. The CDR3 loop spans 14 amino acids. V was shortened by 4 bases and J by 3 bases, with 10 bases between the two germline ends. The CDR3 loop is CASSSDRNYNEQFF. CDR3 nucleotide sequence: TGTGCCAGCAGCTCGGACAGAAACTACAATGAGCAGTTCTTC. The whole variable domain, remainder taken from reference TRBV7-8 and TRBJ2-1, is GAGVSQSPRYKVAKRGQDVALRCDPISGHVSLFWYQQALGQGPEFLTYFQNEAQLDKSGLPSDRFFAERPEGSVSTLKIQRTQQEDSAVYLCASSSDRNYNEQFFGPGTRLTVL.

The chain joins TRBV5-5 to TRBJ1-1, with unresolved D. Germline assignment: CDR1 SGHKS and CDR2 YYEKEE (reference sequence). The CDR3 consists of 13 residues. Trimming cost V 7 bases and J 1 base, with 11 bases left between them. CDR3 loop: CASQNSPNTEAFF. The CDR3 coding sequence is TGTGCCAGCCAAAATAGCCCGAACACTGAAGCTTTCTTT.

This clone appeared once. The chain couples TRBV2 to TRBJ1-1; a weak D match, TRBD1 (5 bases). In germline, CDR1 is SNHLY, CDR2 FYNNEI. V was shortened by 6 bases and J by 6 bases, with 17 bases between the two germline ends. The CDR3 totals 14 residues. The DNA of the CDR3 is TGTGCCAGCAGGGACACCCGGGGGTATGCTGAAGCTTTCTTT. Its protein is CASRDTRGYAEAFF.

The gene calls are TRBV15 and TRBJ2-1, with TRBD2 matching 7 bases. The J segment lost 4 bases and the V segment lost 1 base, leaving 7 bases of the junction unmatched. Germline V gene sequence: CDR1 LNHNV, CDR2 YYDKDF (reference sequence). The CDR3 contains 16 residues. Here the CDR3 DNA reads TGTGCCACCAGCAGAGCGGGCGGGAGAAAGTACAATGAGCAGTTCTTC. This encodes CATSRAGGRKYNEQFF.

The V call is TRBV20-1, the J call TRBJ2-3, with 7 bases identical to TRBD2. CDR3 length: 11 residues. V lost 4 bases and J lost 12; bases outside the gene matches: 7. Germline CDR1 reads DFQATT; CDR2 reads SNEGSKA (reference sequence). The CDR3, as DNA: TGCAGTGCTACCCCCGCGGGACTACAGTATTTT. Residues: CSATPAGLQYF.

The CDR3 protein is CASSGVLGTASTDTQYF. For the CDR3, the DNA is TGTGCCAGCAGTGGAGTTTTAGGAACAGCTAGCACAGATACGCAGTATTTT. The chain couples TRBV25-1 to TRBJ2-3; no firm D call. The V and J ends lost 4 bases and 0 bases respectively, with 17 bases between them. The germline V gene encodes CDR1 MGHDK and CDR2 SYGVNS. CDR3 length: 17 residues. The full variable domain, rest sourced from reference TRBV25-1 and TRBJ2-3, is EADIYQTPRYLVIGTGKKITLECSQTMGHDKMYWYQQDPGMELHLIHYSYGVNSTEKGDLSSESTVSRIRTEHFPLTLESARPSHTSQYLCASSGVLGTASTDTQYFGPGTRLTVL.